This TCR beta chain appears in the sequencing data of a study of a mutant IDH1 vaccine in newly diagnosed glioma. For the study at large: Vaccination started 4-6 weeks after radiotherapy alone, or with temozolomide cycles.

This clone was recorded a few times. No antigen is known for it. Stated time point: week 11, during vaccination. Vaccinated patients received 300 ug of mutant IDH1 20-mer peptide per dose, with topical imiquimod. Produced via immunoSEQ multiplex PCR; TCRdb's table is partial and in-frame only. The table lists about 120,000 clones, roughly 78% of them singletons, with around 5.5% in the top ten. V was trimmed by 5 bases and J by 7 bases, leaving 15 bases between them. This CDR3 spans 13 amino acids. Germline CDR1 SGHVS, CDR2 FNYEAQ. The TCR comes from a man aged 35-49 years with glioma. The V gene is TRBV7-6, the J gene TRBJ2-7; maybe TRBD2 (5 bases). The specimen comprised PBMCs, sampled from a glioma patient whose treatment included an IDH1 peptide vaccine. The chain's CDR3 is CASSHGPGSEQYF. The CDR3 coding sequence is TGTGCCAGCAGCCATGGGCCGGGGTCGGAGCAGTACTTC.